The rows below give T cell receptor beta chains drawn from one sample of a study of sequential checkpoint blockade in melanoma. Produced via immunoSEQ multiplex PCR; TCRdb's table is partial and in-frame only. The sample includes 15,000 to 25,000 clones, 65% to 90% of them seen just once. The starting material was CD8+ T cells sorted from blood (inferred from file names), obtained from a patient given nivolumab and ipilimumab in sequence. The receptors here all came from a human donor with melanoma. Each CDR3 is given with its conserved first and last residue. The D gene is left open where the match is weak. Some rows have no size entry. The others give once, few or many, or a class for an expanded clone.

>.|TRBV7-6|TRBJ2-3|.
TGTGCCAGCAGCTTCCTCGGTGGCACAGATACGCAGTATTTT
CASSFLGGTDTQYF
>TRBD2|TRBV7-2|TRBJ2-1|.
TGTGCCAGCAGCTCTCCGGGACTAGCGGGTTCTGAGCAGTTCTTC
CASSSPGLAGSEQFF
>TRBD2|TRBV5-8|TRBJ2-1|.
TGTGCCAGCAGCCGTTCTGATTTAGCGGGGGGGCCCTCGGGTAATGAGCAGTTCTTC
CASSRSDLAGGPSGNEQFF
>TRBD2|TRBV27|TRBJ2-2|.
TGTGCCAGCAGTTACGGGGGGGGGCCCGGGGAGCTGTTTTTT
CASSYGGGPGELFF
>TRBD1|TRBV7-8|TRBJ1-1|once
TGTGCCAGCAGCTACCGGACAGGCATGAACACTGAAGCTTTCTTT
CASSYRTGMNTEAFF
>TRBD1|TRBV7-2|TRBJ1-6|.
TGTGCCAGCAGCCTGACAGGGGATTATAATTCACCCCTCCACTTT
CASSLTGDYNSPLHF
>TRBD1|TRBV18|TRBJ1-3|.
TGTGCCAGCTCACCACTTGGGACAGCTCCTGGAAACACCATATATTTT
CASSPLGTAPGNTIYF
>TRBD1|TRBV13|TRBJ2-7|.
TGTGCCAGCAGCCCGAAGACAGGGGAATACGAGCAGTACTTC
CASSPKTGEYEQYF
>TRBD1|TRBV5-8|TRBJ1-2|.
TGTGCCAGCCTTACAGTCGGGACAGATTACTCCTATGGCTACACCTTC
CASLTVGTDYSYGYTF
>.|TRBV7-8|TRBJ2-1|.
TGTGCCAGCAGCCCTCAGGTACGCCCCAATGAGCAGTTCTTC
CASSPQVRPNEQFF
>.|TRBV7-8|TRBJ1-1|.
TGTGCCAGCAGCCCAGGGGCCACAGGTTACACTGAAGCTTTCTTT
CASSPGATGYTEAFF
>.|TRBV11-2|TRBJ2-2|.
TGTGCCAGCAGCTTTGGGGGGGCGGTCGTTGGGTGGGGGACCGGGGAGCTGTTTTTT
CASSFGGAVVGWGTGELFF
>.|TRBV7-9|TRBJ2-5|.
TGTGCCAGCAGCTTAGCCGGAGGGCAAGAGACCCAGTACTTC
CASSLAGGQETQYF
>.|TRBV4-3|TRBJ1-1|.
TGCGCCAGCAGCCAAGAGAGGTCCGGATGGGAGACCTTGAACACTGAAGCTTTCTTT
CASSQERSGWETLNTEAFF
>.|TRBV5-4|TRBJ2-7|few
TGTGCCAGCAGCTTGGGGAGGGACAGACCTAACTACGAGCAGTACTTC
CASSLGRDRPNYEQYF